A single sample is the source of the 13 T cell receptor beta chains below, sequenced in a study of T cell repertoires in cytomegalovirus infection. TCRdb independently ran MiXCR on the reads; one entry per CDR3 protein. The data contain 150,000 to 200,000 distinct CDR3 sequences, approximately 15% of them singletons. Sequenced input: PBMCs. These receptors came from a human donor in good health (CMV status not recorded). Some clones in this sample may be carry-over from other donors' samples.

This clonotype was seen only a few times. The chain joins TRBV7-2 to TRBJ2-1; D perhaps matches TRBD1 (6 bases). This CDR3 comprises 12 residues. Looked up from germline, CDR1 is SGHTA and CDR2 is FQGNSA. Trimming cost V 4 bases and J 7 bases, with 8 bases left between them. Written as DNA, the CDR3 is TGTGCCAGCAGCTGGACAGTTAATGAGCAGTTCTTC. This codes for CASSWTVNEQFF.

This clonotype was observed a few times. V usage is TRBV29-1 and J usage is TRBJ2-5; no reliable D call. The germline V gene has CDR1 SQVTM and CDR2 ANQGSEA. V lost 4 bases and J 5 bases, leaving 5 bases between the germline ends. CDR3 size: 10 residues. The CDR3 sequence is CSVGEETQYF. Here the CDR3 DNA reads TGCAGCGTTGGAGAGGAGACCCAGTACTTC.

This clonotype has only a few counts. The chain has TRBV19 and TRBJ1-2; D might be TRBD1 (6 bases). Germline lookup yields CDR1 LNHDA and CDR2 SQIVND (reference sequence). Trimming left V 6 bases short and J 7 bases short, with 15 bases between. CDR3 length: 13 residues. DNA for the CDR3: TGTGCCAGTAGCCCCCACAGGGAGCGTGGCTACACCTTC. It translates to CASSPHRERGYTF.

The CDR3 reads CSATGTASTDTQYF. Written as DNA, the CDR3 is TGCAGTGCCACCGGGACAGCTAGCACAGATACGCAGTATTTT. The chain is built from TRBV20-1 and TRBJ2-3; 7 bases align to TRBD1. This CDR3 is 14 amino acids long. Trimming cost V 6 bases and J 0 bases; bases outside gene matches: 6. Germline V CDR1 and CDR2: DFQATT, SNEGSKA (reference sequence).

This clonotype was observed at least ten times. The chain uses TRBV12-3 or TRBV12-4 and TRBJ2-1, with D unresolved. The CDR3 consists of 15 residues. With 1 base removed from V and 8 bases from J, the gap between germline ends came to 15 bases. In nucleotides, the CDR3 is TGTGCCAGCAGTTTAGGCCACCCTCGACGTGATGAGCAGTTCTTC. It is translated as CASSLGHPRRDEQFF.

The chain uses TRBV7-9 and TRBJ2-3; TRBD2 matches 9 bases. The V segment lost 2 bases and the J segment 3 bases; nucleotides outside the gene matches: 3. From germline, CDR1 is SEHNR and CDR2 FQNEAQ (reference sequence). This CDR3 region has 15 residues. The CDR3 DNA reads TGTGCCAGCAGCTTATCGGCGGGAGGGACAGATACGCAGTATTTT. This translates into CASSLSAGGTDTQYF.

The chain employs TRBV4-3 and TRBJ2-4, with D perhaps matching TRBD2 (5 bases). V was trimmed by 0 bases and J by 9 bases, leaving 15 bases between them. Germline values: CDR1 LGHNA, CDR2 YSLEER. The CDR3 has 15 amino acids. CDR3 amino acids: CASSQDMSARGIQYF. CDR3 DNA sequence: TGCGCCAGCAGCCAAGATATGAGCGCCCGGGGCATTCAGTACTTC.

This clonotype was observed many times. It may be a read error: a sequence one base away is much more abundant. V is TRBV7-9 and J is TRBJ1-1, with TRBD1 matching over 7 bases. The V and J ends lost 4 bases and 4 bases, in that order; junction bases with no gene match: 3. The CDR3 spans 13 residues. Germline V lookup: CDR1 SEHNR, CDR2 FQNEAQ (reference sequence). The CDR3 DNA reads TGTGCCAGCAGCTCGACAGGGATCACTGAAGCTTTCTTT. This sequence encodes CASSSTGITEAFF.

This clonotype was observed many times. This rearrangement joins TRBV7-2 to TRBJ2-7; possibly TRBD2 for D (6 bases). The germline V and J ends were trimmed by 4 bases and 6 bases, with 19 bases remaining between them. Germline values: CDR1 SGHTA, CDR2 FQGNSA. The CDR3 has 15 amino acids. CDR3 residues: CASSSPGRLGGEQYF. Written as DNA, the CDR3 is TGTGCCAGCAGCTCCCCCGGACGCCTCGGGGGCGAGCAGTACTTC.

The chain uses TRBV2 and TRBJ2-6; no definite D call. Germline-derived CDR1 and CDR2 are SNHLY and FYNNEI. V lost 0 bases, J lost 0 bases, and 9 bases lay in between. The CDR3 covers 17 residues. The CDR3 DNA sequence: TGTGCCAGCAGTGAAGCCCCTTTATTCTCTGGGGCCAACGTCCTGACTTTC. It specifies CASSEAPLFSGANVLTF.

The chain couples TRBV28 to TRBJ2-7; TRBD2 matches at 8 bases. The CDR3 is 14 residues long. Germline loops: CDR1 MDHEN, CDR2 SYDVKM. Trimming removed 6 bases from V and 7 bases from J; junction bases left unmatched: 11. CDR3 coding DNA: TGTGCCAGCAGGAGCGGGAGCGACTTAGATGAGCAGTACTTC. As protein: CASRSGSDLDEQYF.

The sample holds a few counts of this clonotype. The chain recombines TRBV29-1 with TRBJ2-7, with TRBD2 identical over 12 bases. The germline CDR1 and CDR2 sequences are SQVTM and ANQGSEA. The CDR3 sequence is 13 residues long. V gave up 7 bases and J gave up 9 bases; unmatched junction bases: 10. The chain's CDR3 is CSAGLAGTTGQYF. Here the CDR3 DNA reads TGCAGCGCCGGACTAGCGGGAACTACGGGGCAGTACTTC.

This clonotype was observed many times. The rearrangement uses TRBV7-2 and TRBJ1-5; 9 bases fit TRBD1. Germline CDR1 reads SGHTA; CDR2 reads FQGNSA. V was pared by 5 bases and J by 5 bases, with 10 bases of the junction left unmatched. CDR3 length equals 16 residues. CDR3 DNA: TGTGCCAGCAGCCCATACTCCGGGACAGGGTATCAGCCCCAGCATTTT. Protein: CASSPYSGTGYQPQHF.